This TCR beta chain was found in a study of early stage breast cancer tumors. The study, taken as a whole, reports: In about 85% of the 16 patients, blood comparison separated tumor from normal breast.

The CDR3 extends over 14 amino acids. Germline CDR1 and CDR2: SNHLY and FYNNEI. The V end was cut by 4 bases, the J end by 5 bases, with 12 bases between. The table came from immunoSEQ multiplex PCR; TCRdb's copy has only in-frame clones and leaves some out. The sample shows fewer than 50,000 clones, approximately 78% of them seen only once. Details on this clone: What it binds is not known.

The chain employs TRBV2 and TRBJ1-5; D call uncertain. The sample consisted of blood. The clonotype originates from a person aged 45 to 60 with breast cancer. CDR3 DNA sequence: TGTGCCAGCAGTGTAGTGAGTTCGGATCAGCCCCAGCATTTT. Its protein product is CASSVVSSDQPQHF.